The 13 T cell receptor beta chains below were found in one sample sequenced in a study of control samples from healthy donors and cancer patients. Generated by immunoSEQ multiplex PCR, the TCRdb table keeps only in-frame clones and is missing some. The data show tens of thousands of clones, over 75% seen once. What was sequenced was PBMCs. The receptors originated from a woman between 50 and 59 years old with head and neck cancer.

V is TRBV7-2 and J is TRBJ1-5, with TRBD1 as a possible D gene (6 bases). Deletions cut 5 bases from V and 6 bases from J, with 14 bases between. In germline, CDR1 is SGHTA, CDR2 FQGNSA. This CDR3 region has 14 residues. This CDR3 is CASSRNRAGQPQHF. The CDR3 DNA sequence: TGTGCCAGCAGCAGAAACAGGGCAGGTCAGCCCCAGCATTTT.

The chain carries TRBV19 and TRBJ2-4; 8 nucleotides line up with TRBD2. The CDR3 is made up of 14 amino acids. CDR1 is LNHDA and CDR2 is SQIVND in the germline V gene (reference sequence). V was clipped by 6 bases and J by 3 bases; unmatched bases: 4. The CDR3 loop is CASSPGGVKNIQYF. For the CDR3, the DNA is TGTGCCAGTAGCCCCGGGGGGGTCAAAAACATTCAGTACTTC.

The chain has TRBV4-1 and TRBJ1-6, with 8 bases aligning to TRBD1. CDR3 length: 17 residues. From germline, CDR1 is MGHRA and CDR2 YSYEKL. Unmatched junction bases numbered 12, after V lost 4 bases and J lost 7 bases. CDR3 coding DNA: TGCGCCAGCAGCCCATTTGGACAGGGTACCGTGAATTCACCCCTCCACTTT. This translates into CASSPFGQGTVNSPLHF.

The V gene is TRBV15, the J gene TRBJ2-7; 7 positions agree with TRBD1. The ends lost 3 bases at V and 0 bases at J; junction bases unmatched: 2. CDR3 length: 14 residues. The germline gives CDR1 LNHNV, CDR2 YYDKDF (reference sequence). The chain's CDR3 is CATSSTGASYEQYF. Written as DNA, the CDR3 is TGTGCCACCAGCAGTACAGGGGCCTCCTACGAGCAGTACTTC.

This chain uses TRBV10-2 with TRBJ1-5, with D unclear. Trimming took off 5 bases at V and 3 bases at J, with 8 bases between the two ends. This CDR3 region has 13 residues. From germline, CDR1 is WSHSY and CDR2 SAAADI. This CDR3 is CASSLVANQPQHF. The CDR3 DNA sequence: TGCGCCAGCAGTTTGGTCGCCAATCAGCCCCAGCATTTT.

The gene calls are TRBV7-2 and TRBJ1-2, with 7 bases that match TRBD1. Germline CDR1 and CDR2: SGHTA and FQGNSA. The CDR3 has 14 amino acids. J gave up 8 bases and V 5 bases, and 11 bases lay outside the gene matches. The CDR3 DNA reads as TGTGCCAGCAGCGGCGCCGGGGACAGCAGGGGCTACACCTTC. Translating it yields CASSGAGDSRGYTF.

The V call is TRBV7-8, the J call TRBJ2-7; the D gene is possibly TRBD2 (6 bases). V lost 5 bases, J lost 3 bases, and 17 bases lay in between. The germline CDR1 and CDR2 sequences are SGHVS and FQNEAQ. This CDR3 spans 15 amino acids. Written as DNA, the CDR3 is TGTGCCAGCAGCCGCGGGGCAGGCGGGTACTACGAGCAGTACTTC. Its protein product is CASSRGAGGYYEQYF.

The rearrangement joins TRBV5-1 to TRBJ1-1; no reliable D call. Deletions cut 4 bases from V and 1 base from J, with 17 bases between. The CDR3 has 16 residues. Germline CDR1 reads SGHRS; CDR2 reads YFSETQ. CDR3 in amino acids: CASSILAGGWNTEAFF. In DNA, the CDR3 is TGCGCCAGCAGCATCTTAGCAGGCGGTTGGAACACTGAAGCTTTCTTT.

The table lists this clone with a count of one. The chain has TRBV7-6 and TRBJ2-3; D is unclear. V was clipped by 0 bases and J by 0 bases, with 16 bases between them. Germline CDR1 SGHVS, CDR2 FNYEAQ. The CDR3 runs 18 residues. The CDR3 reads CASSLARLGPPSTDTQYF. CDR3 sequence (DNA): TGTGCCAGCAGCTTAGCCCGCTTAGGCCCCCCTAGCACAGATACGCAGTATTTT.

The chain combines TRBV11-3 with TRBJ2-1, with 8 bases matching TRBD2. CDR3 length equals 15 residues. With 5 bases clipped from V and 2 bases from J, the junction kept 5 bases outside the gene matches. Germline V CDR1 and CDR2: SGHNT, YENEEA. The CDR3 loop is CASSRGGVTYNEQFF. CDR3 DNA sequence: TGTGCCAGCAGCCGGGGGGGCGTCACCTACAATGAGCAGTTCTTC.

This clone was seen more than once but under ten times. The chain combines TRBV5-6 with TRBJ1-4; perhaps TRBD1 as D (5 bases). In germline, CDR1 is SGHDT, CDR2 YYEEEE. With 4 bases removed from V and 12 bases from J, the gap between germline ends came to 19 bases. The CDR3 has 14 residues. The CDR3 spells CASSPGQAGRELFF. CDR3 nucleotides: TGTGCCAGCAGCCCTGGACAAGCCGGGAGGGAACTGTTTTTT.

The rearrangement joins TRBV2 to TRBJ1-3; D is unresolved. V lost 8 bases, J lost 1 base, and 15 bases lay in between. Germline assignment: CDR1 SNHLY and CDR2 FYNNEI. The CDR3 has 15 amino acids. The CDR3 region is CASALQAPSGNTIYF. In nucleotides, the CDR3 is TGTGCCAGCGCTCTTCAGGCTCCTTCTGGAAACACCATATATTTT.

This chain links TRBV6-1 with TRBJ1-2, with D perhaps TRBD1 (6 bases). CDR1 is MNHNS and CDR2 is SASEGT in the germline V gene. V was cut by 3 bases and J by 2 bases, with 10 bases left in between. The CDR3 covers 14 residues. CDR3 in amino acids: CASSDWTANYGYTF. The CDR3 nucleotides read TGTGCCAGCAGTGATTGGACAGCGAACTATGGCTACACCTTC.